Sequencing of this T cell receptor (beta chain) was carried out in a study of cytomegalovirus exposure and HLA in healthy donors. The CDR3 length is 14 residues. In germline, CDR1 is SGHTA, CDR2 FQGNSA. The trim removed 5 bases at V and 16 bases at J, leaving 14 bases unmatched. This clone has just a few counts. In the PCR, 60 Vbeta and 13 Jbeta primers were used. Assay: immunoSEQ multiplex PCR; the TCRdb copy retains only in-frame clones and omits some. This table has under 150,000 clones, approximately 75% appearing once. The sequenced sample consisted of PBMCs. The chain links TRBV7-2 to TRBJ1-6; 7 nucleotides align to TRBD1. This sequence originates from a man aged 45-65 years in good health and CMV-seropositive. Written as DNA, the CDR3 is TGTGCCAGCAGCCCCCGACAGGGCCCCGTAGAACTCCACTTT. Its translation: CASSPRQGPVELHF.